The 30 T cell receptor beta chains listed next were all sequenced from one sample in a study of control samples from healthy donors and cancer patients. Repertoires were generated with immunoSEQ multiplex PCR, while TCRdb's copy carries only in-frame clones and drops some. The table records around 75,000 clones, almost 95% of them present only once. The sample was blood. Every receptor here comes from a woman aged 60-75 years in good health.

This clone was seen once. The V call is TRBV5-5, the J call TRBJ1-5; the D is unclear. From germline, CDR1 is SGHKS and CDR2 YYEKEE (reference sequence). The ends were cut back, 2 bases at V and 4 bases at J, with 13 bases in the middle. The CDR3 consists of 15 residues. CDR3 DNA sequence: TGTGCCAGCAGCTTTATCTCCGCAAAGAATCAGCCCCAGCATTTT. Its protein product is CASSFISAKNQPQHF.

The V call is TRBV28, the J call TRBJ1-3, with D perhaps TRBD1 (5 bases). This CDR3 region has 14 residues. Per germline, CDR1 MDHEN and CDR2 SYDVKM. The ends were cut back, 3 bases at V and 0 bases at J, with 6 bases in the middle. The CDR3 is CASSFQGSGNTIYF. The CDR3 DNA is TGTGCCAGCAGTTTTCAGGGCTCTGGAAACACCATATATTTT.

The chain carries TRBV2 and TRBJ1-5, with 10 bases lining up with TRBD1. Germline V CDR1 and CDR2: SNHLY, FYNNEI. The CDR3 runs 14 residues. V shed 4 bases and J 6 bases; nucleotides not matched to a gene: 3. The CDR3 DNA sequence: TGTGCCAGCAGTGGGGGACAGGGGCCTCAGCCCCAGCATTTT. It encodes CASSGGQGPQPQHF.

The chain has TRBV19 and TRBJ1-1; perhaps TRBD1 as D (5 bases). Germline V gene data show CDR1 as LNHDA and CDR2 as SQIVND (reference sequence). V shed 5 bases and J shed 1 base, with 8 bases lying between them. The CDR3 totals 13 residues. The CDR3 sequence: CASSGGTNTEAFF. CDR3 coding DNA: TGTGCCAGTAGTGGAGGGACGAACACTGAAGCTTTCTTT. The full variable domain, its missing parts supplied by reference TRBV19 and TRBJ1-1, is DGGITQSPKYLFRKEGQNVTLSCEQNLNHDAMYWYRQDPGQGLRLIYYSQIVNDFQKGDIAEGYSVSREKKESFPLTVTSAQKNPTAFYLCASSGGTNTEAFFGQGTRLTVV.

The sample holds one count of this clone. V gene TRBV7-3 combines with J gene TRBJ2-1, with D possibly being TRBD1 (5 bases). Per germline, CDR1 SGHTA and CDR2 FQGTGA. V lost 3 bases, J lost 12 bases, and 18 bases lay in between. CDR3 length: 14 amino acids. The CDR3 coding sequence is TGTGCCAGCAGCTTTCGTGTCGACCAGGGCTTGCAGTTCTTC. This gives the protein CASSFRVDQGLQFF.

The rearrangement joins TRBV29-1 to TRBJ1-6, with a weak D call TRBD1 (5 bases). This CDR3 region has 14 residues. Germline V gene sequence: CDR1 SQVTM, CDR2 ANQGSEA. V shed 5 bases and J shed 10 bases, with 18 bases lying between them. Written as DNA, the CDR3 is TGCAGCGTTACCTTCGGGGACGAAAGATCACCCCTCCACTTT. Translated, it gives CSVTFGDERSPLHF. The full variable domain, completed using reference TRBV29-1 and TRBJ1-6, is SAVISQKPSRDICQRGTSLTIQCQVDSQVTMMFWYRQQPGQSLTLIATANQGSEATYESGFVIDKFPISRPNLTFSTLTVSNMSPEDSSIYLCSVTFGDERSPLHFGNGTRLTVT.

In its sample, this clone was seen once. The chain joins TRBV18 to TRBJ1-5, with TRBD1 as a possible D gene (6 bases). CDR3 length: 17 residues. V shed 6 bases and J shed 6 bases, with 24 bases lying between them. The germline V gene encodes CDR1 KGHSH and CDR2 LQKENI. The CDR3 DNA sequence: TGTGCCAGCTCCCAACAGGGAATGAGTCTAAGGGGTCAGCCCCAGCATTTT. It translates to CASSQQGMSLRGQPQHF. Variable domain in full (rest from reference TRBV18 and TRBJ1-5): NAGVMQNPRHLVRRRGQEARLRCSPMKGHSHVYWYRQLPEEGLKFMVYLQKENIIDESGMPKERFSAEFPKEGPSILRIQQVVRGDSAAYFCASSQQGMSLRGQPQHFGDGTRLSIL.

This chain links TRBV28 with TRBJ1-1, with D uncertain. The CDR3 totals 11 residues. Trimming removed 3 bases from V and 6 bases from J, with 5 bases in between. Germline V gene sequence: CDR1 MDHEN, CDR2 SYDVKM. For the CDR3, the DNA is TGTGCCAGCAGTTTTAATTCTGAAGCTTTCTTT. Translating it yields CASSFNSEAFF.

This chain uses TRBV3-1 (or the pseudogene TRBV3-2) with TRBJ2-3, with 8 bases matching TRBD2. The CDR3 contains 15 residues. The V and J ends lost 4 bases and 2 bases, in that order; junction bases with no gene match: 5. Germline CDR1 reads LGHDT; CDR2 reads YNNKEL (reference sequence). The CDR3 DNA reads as TGTGCCAGCAGCCTAGGGACTAGTCCCACAGATACGCAGTATTTT. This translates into CASSLGTSPTDTQYF.

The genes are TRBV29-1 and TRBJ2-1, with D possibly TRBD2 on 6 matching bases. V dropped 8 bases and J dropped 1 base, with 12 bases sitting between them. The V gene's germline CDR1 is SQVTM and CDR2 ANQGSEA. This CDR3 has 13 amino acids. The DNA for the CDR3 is TGCAGCACTCGGGAGAAGTCCTACAATGAGCAGTTCTTC. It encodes CSTREKSYNEQFF.

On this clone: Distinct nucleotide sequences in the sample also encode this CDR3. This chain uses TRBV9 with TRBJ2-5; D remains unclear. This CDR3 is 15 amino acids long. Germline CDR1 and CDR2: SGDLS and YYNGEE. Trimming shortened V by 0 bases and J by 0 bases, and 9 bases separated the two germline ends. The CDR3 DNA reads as TGTGCCAGCAGCGTAGGGGTGGGGAACCAAGAGACCCAGTACTTC. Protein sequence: CASSVGVGNQETQYF.

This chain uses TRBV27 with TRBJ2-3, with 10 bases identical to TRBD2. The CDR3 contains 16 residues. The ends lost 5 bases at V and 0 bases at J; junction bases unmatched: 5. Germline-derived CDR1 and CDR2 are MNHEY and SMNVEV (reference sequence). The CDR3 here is CASSTRTSGSTDTQYF. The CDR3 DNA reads TGTGCCAGCAGTACCCGGACTAGCGGAAGCACAGATACGCAGTATTTT.

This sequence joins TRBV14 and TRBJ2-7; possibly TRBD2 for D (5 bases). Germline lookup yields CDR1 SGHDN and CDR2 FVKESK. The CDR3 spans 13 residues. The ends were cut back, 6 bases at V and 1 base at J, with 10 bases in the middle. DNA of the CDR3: TGTGCCAGCAGTCAACGGGGTTCCTACGAGCAGTACTTC. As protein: CASSQRGSYEQYF. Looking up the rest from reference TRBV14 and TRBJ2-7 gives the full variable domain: EAGVTQFPSHSVIEKGQTVTLRCDPISGHDNLYWYRRVMGKEIKFLLHFVKESKQDESGMPNNRFLAERTGGTYSTLKVQPAELEDSGVYFCASSQRGSYEQYFGPGTRLTVT.

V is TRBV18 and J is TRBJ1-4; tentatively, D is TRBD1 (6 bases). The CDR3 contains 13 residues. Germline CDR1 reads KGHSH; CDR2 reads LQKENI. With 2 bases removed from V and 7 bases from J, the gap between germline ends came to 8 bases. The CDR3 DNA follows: TGTGCCAGCTCACCAGGGGGCGGTGAAAAACTGTTTTTT. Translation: CASSPGGGEKLFF. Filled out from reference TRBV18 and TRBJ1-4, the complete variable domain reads NAGVMQNPRHLVRRRGQEARLRCSPMKGHSHVYWYRQLPEEGLKFMVYLQKENIIDESGMPKERFSAEFPKEGPSILRIQQVVRGDSAAYFCASSPGGGEKLFFGSGTQLSVL.

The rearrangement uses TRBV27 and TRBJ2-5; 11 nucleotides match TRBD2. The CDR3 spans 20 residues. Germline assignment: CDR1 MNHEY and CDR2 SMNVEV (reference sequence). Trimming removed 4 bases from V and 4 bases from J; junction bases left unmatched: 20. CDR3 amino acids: CASSSIRDRGTSGFPETQYF. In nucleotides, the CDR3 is TGTGCCAGCAGTTCGATACGCGACCGCGGGACTAGCGGTTTTCCAGAGACCCAGTACTTC.

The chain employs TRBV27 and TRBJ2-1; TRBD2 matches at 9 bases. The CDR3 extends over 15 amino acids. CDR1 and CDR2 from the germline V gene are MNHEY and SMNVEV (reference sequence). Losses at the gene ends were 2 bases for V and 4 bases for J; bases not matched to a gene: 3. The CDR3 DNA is TGTGCCAGCAGTTTAGGACTAGCGAAATACAATGAGCAGTTCTTC. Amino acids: CASSLGLAKYNEQFF.

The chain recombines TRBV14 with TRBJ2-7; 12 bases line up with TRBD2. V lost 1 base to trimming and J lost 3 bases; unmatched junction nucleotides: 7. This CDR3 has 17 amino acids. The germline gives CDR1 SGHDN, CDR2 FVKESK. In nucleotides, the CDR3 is TGTGCCAGCAGCCAAGGGGTTCTAGCGGGAGGGGTCTACGAGCAGTACTTC. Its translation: CASSQGVLAGGVYEQYF.

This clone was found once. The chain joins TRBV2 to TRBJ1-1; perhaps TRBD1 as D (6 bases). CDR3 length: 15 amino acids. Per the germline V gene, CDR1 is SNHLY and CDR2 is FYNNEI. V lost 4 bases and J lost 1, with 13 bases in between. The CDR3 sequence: CASSVRLQGNTEAFF. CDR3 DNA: TGTGCCAGCAGTGTACGCTTACAGGGGAACACTGAAGCTTTCTTT.

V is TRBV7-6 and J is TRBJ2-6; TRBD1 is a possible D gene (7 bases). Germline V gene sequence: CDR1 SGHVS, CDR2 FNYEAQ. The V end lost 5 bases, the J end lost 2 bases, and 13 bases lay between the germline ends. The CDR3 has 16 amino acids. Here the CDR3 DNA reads TGTGCCAGCAGCATTAGGAGGGGGCCTGGGGCCAACGTCCTGACTTTC. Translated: CASSIRRGPGANVLTF.

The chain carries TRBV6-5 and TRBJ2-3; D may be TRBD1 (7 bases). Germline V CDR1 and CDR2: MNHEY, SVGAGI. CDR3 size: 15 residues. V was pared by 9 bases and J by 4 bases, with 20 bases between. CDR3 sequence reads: CASSIGGTVADTQYF. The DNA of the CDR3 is TGTGCCAGTTCAATTGGGGGGACAGTCGCAGATACGCAGTATTTT.

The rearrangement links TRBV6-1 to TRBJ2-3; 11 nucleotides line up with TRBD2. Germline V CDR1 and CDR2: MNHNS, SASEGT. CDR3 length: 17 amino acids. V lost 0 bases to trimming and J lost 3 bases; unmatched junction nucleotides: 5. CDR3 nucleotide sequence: TGTGCCAGCAGTGAAGCACCGACTAGCGGGATTACAGATACGCAGTATTTT. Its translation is CASSEAPTSGITDTQYF.

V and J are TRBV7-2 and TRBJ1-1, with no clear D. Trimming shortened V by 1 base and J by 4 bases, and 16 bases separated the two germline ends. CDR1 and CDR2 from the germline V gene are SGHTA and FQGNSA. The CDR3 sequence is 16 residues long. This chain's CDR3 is CASSLDIGRWGTEAFF. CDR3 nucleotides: TGTGCCAGCAGCTTAGACATTGGCAGATGGGGCACTGAAGCTTTCTTT.

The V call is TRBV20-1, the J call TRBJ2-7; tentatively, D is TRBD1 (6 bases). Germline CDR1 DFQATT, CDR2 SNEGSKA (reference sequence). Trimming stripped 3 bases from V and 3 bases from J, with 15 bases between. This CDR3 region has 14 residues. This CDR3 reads CSASRTGSRYEQYF. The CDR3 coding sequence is TGCAGTGCTAGTCGCACAGGGTCGCGCTACGAGCAGTACTTC.

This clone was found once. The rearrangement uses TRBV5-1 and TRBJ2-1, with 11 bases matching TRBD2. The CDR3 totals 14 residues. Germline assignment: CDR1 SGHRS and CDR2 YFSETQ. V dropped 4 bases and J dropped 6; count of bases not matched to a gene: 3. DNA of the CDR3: TGCGCCAGCAGCAGACTAGCGGGACGCAATGAGCAGTTCTTC. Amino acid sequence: CASSRLAGRNEQFF.

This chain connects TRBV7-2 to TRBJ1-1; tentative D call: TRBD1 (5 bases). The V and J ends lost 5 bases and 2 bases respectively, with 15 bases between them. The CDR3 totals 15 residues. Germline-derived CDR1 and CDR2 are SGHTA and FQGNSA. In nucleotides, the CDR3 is TGTGCCAGCAGCCAGCGGGGCTCTAAAAACACTGAAGCTTTCTTT. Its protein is CASSQRGSKNTEAFF. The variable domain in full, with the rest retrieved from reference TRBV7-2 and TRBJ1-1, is GAGVSQSPSNKVTEKGKDVELRCDPISGHTALYWYRQSLGQGLEFLIYFQGNSAPDKSGLPSDRFSAERTGGSVSTLTIQRTQQEDSAVYLCASSQRGSKNTEAFFGQGTRLTVV.

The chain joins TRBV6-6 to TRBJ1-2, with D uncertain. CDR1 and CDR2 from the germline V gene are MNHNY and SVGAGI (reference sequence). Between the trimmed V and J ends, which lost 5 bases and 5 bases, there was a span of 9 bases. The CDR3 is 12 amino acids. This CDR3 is CASSGSSYGYTF. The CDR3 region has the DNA TGTGCCAGCAGTGGGTCTTCGTATGGCTACACCTTC.

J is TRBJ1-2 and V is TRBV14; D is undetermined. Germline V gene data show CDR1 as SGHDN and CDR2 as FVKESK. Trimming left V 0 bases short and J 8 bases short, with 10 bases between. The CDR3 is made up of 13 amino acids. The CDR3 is CASSQDRTSGYTF. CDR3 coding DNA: TGTGCCAGCAGCCAAGACCGGACGAGCGGCTACACCTTC.

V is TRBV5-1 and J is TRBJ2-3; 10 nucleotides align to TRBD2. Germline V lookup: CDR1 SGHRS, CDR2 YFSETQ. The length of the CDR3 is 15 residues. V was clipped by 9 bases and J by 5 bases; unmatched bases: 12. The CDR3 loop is CATRKSGRAEDTQYF. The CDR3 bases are TGCGCCACCCGAAAAAGCGGGAGGGCCGAAGATACGCAGTATTTT.

DNA for the CDR3: TGTGCCACAGGGGTCTCCTACGAGCAGTACTTC. Translation gives CATGVSYEQYF. The chain employs TRBV2 and TRBJ2-7; D may be TRBD1 (6 bases). This CDR3 is 11 amino acids long. Germline V gives CDR1 SNHLY, CDR2 FYNNEI. The ends were cut back, 10 bases at V and 0 bases at J, with 7 bases in the middle.

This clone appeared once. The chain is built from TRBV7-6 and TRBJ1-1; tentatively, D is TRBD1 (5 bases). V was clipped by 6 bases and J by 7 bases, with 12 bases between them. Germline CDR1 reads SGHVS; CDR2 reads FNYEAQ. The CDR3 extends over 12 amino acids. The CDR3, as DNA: TGTGCCAGCAGTATTGGGGGGGGTGAAGCTTTCTTT. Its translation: CASSIGGGEAFF.